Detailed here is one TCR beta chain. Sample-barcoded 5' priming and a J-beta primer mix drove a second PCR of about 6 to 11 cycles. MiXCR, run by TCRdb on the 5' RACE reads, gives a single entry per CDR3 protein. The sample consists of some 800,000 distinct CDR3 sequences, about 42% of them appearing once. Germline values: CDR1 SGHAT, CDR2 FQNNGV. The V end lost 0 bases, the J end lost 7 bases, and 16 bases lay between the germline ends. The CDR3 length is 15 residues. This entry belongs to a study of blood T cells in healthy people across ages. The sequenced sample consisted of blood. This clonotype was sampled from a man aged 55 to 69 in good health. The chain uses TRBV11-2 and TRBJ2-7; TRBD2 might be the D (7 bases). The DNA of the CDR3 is TGTGCCAGCAGCTTAGAGGGGGGGCAAGACAATGAGCAGTACTTC. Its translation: CASSLEGGQDNEQYF.